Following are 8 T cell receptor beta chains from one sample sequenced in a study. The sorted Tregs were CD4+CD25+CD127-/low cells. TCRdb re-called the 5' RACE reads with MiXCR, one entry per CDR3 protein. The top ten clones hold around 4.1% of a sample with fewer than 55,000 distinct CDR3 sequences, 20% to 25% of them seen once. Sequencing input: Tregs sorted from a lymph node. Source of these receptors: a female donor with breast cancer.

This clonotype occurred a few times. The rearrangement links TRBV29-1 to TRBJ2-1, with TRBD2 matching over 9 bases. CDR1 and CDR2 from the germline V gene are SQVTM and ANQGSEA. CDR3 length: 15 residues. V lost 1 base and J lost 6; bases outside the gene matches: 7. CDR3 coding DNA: TGCAGCGTTGAAGGAGGTCTAGCGGGACGCAATGAGCAGTTCTTC. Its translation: CSVEGGLAGRNEQFF.

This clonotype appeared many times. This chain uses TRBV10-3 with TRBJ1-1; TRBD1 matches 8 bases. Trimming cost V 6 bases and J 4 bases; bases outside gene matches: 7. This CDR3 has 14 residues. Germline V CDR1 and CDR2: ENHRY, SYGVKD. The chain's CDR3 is CAIRDREGGTEAFF. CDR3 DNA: TGTGCCATCAGGGACAGGGAAGGAGGCACTGAAGCTTTCTTT.

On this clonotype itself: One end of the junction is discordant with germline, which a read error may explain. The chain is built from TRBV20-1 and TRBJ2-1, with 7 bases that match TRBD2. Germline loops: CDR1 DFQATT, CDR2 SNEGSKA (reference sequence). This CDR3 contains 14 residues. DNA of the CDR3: TGCAGTGCTTTAAGACTAGCCTCCTACAACGAGCAGTTCTTC. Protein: CSALRLASYNEQFF.

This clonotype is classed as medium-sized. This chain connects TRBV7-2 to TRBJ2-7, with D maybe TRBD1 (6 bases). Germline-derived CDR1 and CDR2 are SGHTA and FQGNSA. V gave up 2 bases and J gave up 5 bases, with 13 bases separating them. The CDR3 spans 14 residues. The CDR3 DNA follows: TGTGCCAGCAGCTTACAGGCAGGGGCCAACGAGCAGTACTTC. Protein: CASSLQAGANEQYF.

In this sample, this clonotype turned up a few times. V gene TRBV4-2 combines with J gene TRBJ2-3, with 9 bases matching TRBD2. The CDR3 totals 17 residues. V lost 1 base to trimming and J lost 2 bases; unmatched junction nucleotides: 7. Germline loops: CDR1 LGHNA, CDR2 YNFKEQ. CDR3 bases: TGTGCCAGCAGCCAAGTTTGGAAGCGGGGGGACACAGATACGCAGTATTTT. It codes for CASSQVWKRGDTDTQYF.

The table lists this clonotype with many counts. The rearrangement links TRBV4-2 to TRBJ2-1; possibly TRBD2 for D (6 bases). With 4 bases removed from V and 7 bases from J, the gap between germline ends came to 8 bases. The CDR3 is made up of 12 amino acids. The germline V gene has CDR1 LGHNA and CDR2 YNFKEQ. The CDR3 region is CASSRDWNEQFF. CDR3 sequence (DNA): TGTGCCAGCAGCCGGGACTGGAATGAGCAGTTCTTC.

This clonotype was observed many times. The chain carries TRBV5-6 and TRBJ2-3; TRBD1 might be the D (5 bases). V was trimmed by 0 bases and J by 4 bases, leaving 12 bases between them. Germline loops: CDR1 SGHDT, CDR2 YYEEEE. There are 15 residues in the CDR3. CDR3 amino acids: CASSLAIRGADTQYF. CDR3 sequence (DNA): TGTGCCAGCAGCTTGGCCATTAGGGGTGCAGATACGCAGTATTTT.

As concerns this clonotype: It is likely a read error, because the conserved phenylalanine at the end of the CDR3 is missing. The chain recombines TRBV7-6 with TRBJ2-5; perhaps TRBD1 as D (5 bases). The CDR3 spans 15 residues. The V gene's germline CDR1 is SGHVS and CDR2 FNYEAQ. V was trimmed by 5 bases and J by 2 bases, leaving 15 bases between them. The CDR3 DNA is TGTGCCAGCAGCCACCCCTTTGACAGTCAAGAGACCCAGTACGTC. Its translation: CASSHPFDSQETQYV.